This section outlines one T cell receptor (beta chain) sequence together with its context. Trimming removed 0 bases at V and 1 base at J, with 7 bases between. The CDR3 spans 14 residues. The germline V gene has CDR1 SGHRS and CDR2 YFSETQ. This entry is derived from a study of OX40 agonist ivuxolimab in advanced cancers. Measured with immunoSEQ multiplex PCR; TCRdb has only the in-frame clones, and not every one. The data show some 64,000 clones, with 87% seen just once and approximately 0.8% held by the top ten. The chain joins TRBV5-1 to TRBJ2-5, with D tentatively TRBD1 or TRBD2 (5 bases each). The sequence was collected from an adult with an advanced solid tumor such as melanoma, head and neck, liver or kidney cancer. Sequencing used CD4+ or CD8+ T cells sorted from blood, obtained in a trial of the OX40 agonist ivuxolimab. The CDR3 reads CASSLDGGQETQYF. The CDR3 DNA reads TGCGCCAGCAGCTTGGATGGGGGCCAAGAGACCCAGTACTTC.